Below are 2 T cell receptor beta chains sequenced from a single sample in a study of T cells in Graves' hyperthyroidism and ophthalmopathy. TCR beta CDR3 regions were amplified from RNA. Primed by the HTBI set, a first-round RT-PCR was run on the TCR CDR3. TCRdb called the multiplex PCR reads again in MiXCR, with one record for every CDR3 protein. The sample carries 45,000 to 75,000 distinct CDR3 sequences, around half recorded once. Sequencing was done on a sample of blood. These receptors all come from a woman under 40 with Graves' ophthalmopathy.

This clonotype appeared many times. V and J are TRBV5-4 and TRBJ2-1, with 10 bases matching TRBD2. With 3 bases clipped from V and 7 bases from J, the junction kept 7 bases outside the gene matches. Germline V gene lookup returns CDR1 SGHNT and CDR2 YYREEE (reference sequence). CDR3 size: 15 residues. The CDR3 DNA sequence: TGTGCCAGCAGCTCGGCTAGCGGGAGTGGGAATGAGCAGTTCTTC. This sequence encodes CASSSASGSGNEQFF.

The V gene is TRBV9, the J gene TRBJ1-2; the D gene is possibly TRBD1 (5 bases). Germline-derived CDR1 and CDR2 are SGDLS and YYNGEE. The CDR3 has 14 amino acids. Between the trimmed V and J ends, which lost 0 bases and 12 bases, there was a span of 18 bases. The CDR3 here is CASSVAPTVTGNTF. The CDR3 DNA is TGTGCCAGCAGCGTAGCTCCGACAGTCACCGGAAACACCTTC.